This T cell receptor (beta chain) was obtained from a study of breast tumors, draining lymph nodes, adjacent tissues. Study-wide results and caveats: Data only fit, rather than demonstrated, lymph node origin of most tumor T cells. Findings are consistent with lymph node origin and intratumoral expansion of most tumor T cells. Compared with basal-like, luminal-like tumors shared significantly more repertoire with nontumor tissue. Tumor TCR diversity was below lymph nodes but above nontumor tissue.

Germline CDR1 reads SGHNT; CDR2 reads YYREEE (reference sequence). V lost 3 bases and J 4 bases, leaving 14 bases between the germline ends. This CDR3 has 14 residues. The lymph nodes were axillary draining lymph nodes from breast cancer patients. Points on this clonotype: Its antigen is not known.

TCRdb recomputed calls from the multiplex PCR reads with MiXCR, one row per CDR3 protein. In the table there are around 230,000 distinct CDR3 sequences, less than 45% of which are singletons. V and J are TRBV5-4 and TRBJ2-7; D is possibly TRBD1 or TRBD2 (5 bases each). The origin of this receptor is a female donor with breast cancer. Some clones in this sample may be carry-over from other donors' samples. The sequencing input was axillary lymph node tissue. This CDR3 is CASSSPGPTYEQYF. The CDR3 bases are TGTGCCAGCAGCTCGCCGGGACCTACGTACGAGCAGTACTTC.